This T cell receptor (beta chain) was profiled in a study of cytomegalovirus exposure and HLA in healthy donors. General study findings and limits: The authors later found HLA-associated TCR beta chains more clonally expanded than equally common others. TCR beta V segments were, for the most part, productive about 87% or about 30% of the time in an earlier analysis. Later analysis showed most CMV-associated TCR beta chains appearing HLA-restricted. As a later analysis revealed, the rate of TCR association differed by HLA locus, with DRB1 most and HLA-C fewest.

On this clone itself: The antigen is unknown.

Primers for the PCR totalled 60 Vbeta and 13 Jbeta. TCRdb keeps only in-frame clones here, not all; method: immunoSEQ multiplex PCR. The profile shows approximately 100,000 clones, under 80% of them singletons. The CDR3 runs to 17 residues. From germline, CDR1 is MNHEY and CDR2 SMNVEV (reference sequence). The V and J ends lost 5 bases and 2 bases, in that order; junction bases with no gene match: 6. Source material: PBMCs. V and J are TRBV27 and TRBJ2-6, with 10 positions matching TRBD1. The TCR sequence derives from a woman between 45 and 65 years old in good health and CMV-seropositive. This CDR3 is CASSRTGGIAGANVLTF. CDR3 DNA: TGTGCCAGCAGTAGGACAGGGGGGATCGCTGGGGCCAACGTCCTGACTTTC. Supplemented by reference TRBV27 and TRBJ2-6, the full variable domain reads EAQVTQNPRYLITVTGKKLTVTCSQNMNHEYMSWYRQDPGLGLRQIYYSMNVEVTDKGDVPEGYKVSRKEKRNFPLILESPSPNQTSLYFCASSRTGGIAGANVLTFGAGSRLTVL.